The sequence of this T cell receptor beta chain was determined in a study of T-cell reconstitution after alpha-beta-depleted transplantation in children. Study-wide findings and caveats: Alpha-beta T cells present about two months after transplant were reported to originate from several hundred expanded graft clones. Most T-cell counts and diversity one year after the transplant came from T cells that were newly produced.

Preparing the TCRbeta library involved the use of unique molecular identifiers. Each CDR3 protein gets one entry after TCRdb re-called the PCR reads with MiXCR. The data hold around 300,000 distinct CDR3 sequences, with 11% observed a single time. This clonotype has at least ten counts. Its antigen remains unknown. Trimming removed 7 bases from V and 7 bases from J, with 7 bases in between. The germline V gene has CDR1 MDHEN and CDR2 SYDVKM. CDR3 length: 11 amino acids. The sequence derives from a male patient aged 2-9 years who had a stem cell transplant for chronic granulomatous disease, so the T cells may come from the graft donor. The chain has TRBV28 and TRBJ2-2, with D tentatively TRBD2 (6 bases). Source: peripheral blood, taken 180 days after TCRalphabeta/CD19-depleted stem cell transplant. CDR3 loop: CASIGGGELFF. For the CDR3, the DNA is TGTGCCAGCATCGGGGGCGGGGAGCTGTTTTTT. Full variable domain (outside the CDR3, taken from reference TRBV28 and TRBJ2-2): DVKVTQSSRYLVKRTGEKVFLECVQDMDHENMFWYRQDPGLGLRLIYFSYDVKMKEKGDIPEGYSVSREKKERFSLILESASTNQTSMYLCASIGGGELFFGEGSRLTVL.